The next 24 T cell receptor beta chains were all read from a single sample in a study of T-cell reconstitution after alpha-beta-depleted transplantation in children. Preparing the TCRbeta library involved the use of unique molecular identifiers. Via MiXCR, TCRdb re-called the PCR reads, giving one row per CDR3 protein. Among some 600,000 distinct CDR3 sequences, about an eighth were seen once, and the ten largest hold 2.2%. The sequenced sample was PBMCs, mostly from graft donor cells, obtained 360 days after TCRalphabeta/CD19-depleted stem cell transplant. The origin of the receptors is a male patient between 5 and 17 years old who had a stem cell transplant for acute myeloid leukemia, so the T cells may come from the graft donor.

This clonotype turned up a few times. This chain joins TRBV5-6 and TRBJ1-6; D gene ambiguous. The V gene's germline CDR1 is SGHDT and CDR2 YYEEEE. The length of the CDR3 is 14 residues. Trimming cost V 2 bases and J 9 bases, with 12 bases left between them. The CDR3 nucleotides are TGTGCCAGCAGCTTTGACCGTCTGAGTTCACCCCTCCACTTT. It is translated as CASSFDRLSSPLHF.

The chain has TRBV12-3 or TRBV12-4 and TRBJ2-1; TRBD2 matches at 11 bases. V was pared by 5 bases and J by 8 bases, with 17 bases of the junction left unmatched. The CDR3 has 18 amino acids. As DNA, the CDR3 is TGTGCCAGCAGTGGCCGGGTAGCGGGAGGGCCGGTCGGATATGAGCAGTTCTTC. This codes for CASSGRVAGGPVGYEQFF.

The chain combines TRBV20-1 with TRBJ2-5; 10 bases are a match to TRBD2. The V gene end was trimmed by 4 bases and the J gene end by 6 bases; junction bases not matched to a gene: 8. The germline gives CDR1 DFQATT, CDR2 SNEGSKA (reference sequence). This CDR3 is built from 14 residues. CDR3 bases: TGCAGTGCTACCCCAAGCGGGAGGGCAAAGACCCAGTACTTC. This codes for CSATPSGRAKTQYF.

The chain uses TRBV20-1 and TRBJ2-7; D remains ambiguous. Trimming took 0 bases from V and 4 from J, leaving 13 bases between them. The CDR3 is made up of 14 amino acids. In germline, CDR1 is DFQATT, CDR2 SNEGSKA (reference sequence). CDR3 coding DNA: TGCAGTGCTAGAGATCTTCAGGCTGCTTACGAGCAGTACTTC. It specifies CSARDLQAAYEQYF.

This clonotype was seen more than once but under ten times. V gene TRBV18 combines with J gene TRBJ2-7; D ambiguous. The CDR3 has 14 amino acids. Germline CDR1 is KGHSH and CDR2 is LQKENI. Trimming removed 3 bases from V and 0 bases from J, with 9 bases in between. In nucleotides, the CDR3 is TGTGCCAGCTCACCGGGCCATACCTCCTACGAGCAGTACTTC. It encodes CASSPGHTSYEQYF. Variable domain in full (rest from reference TRBV18 and TRBJ2-7): NAGVMQNPRHLVRRRGQEARLRCSPMKGHSHVYWYRQLPEEGLKFMVYLQKENIIDESGMPKERFSAEFPKEGPSILRIQQVVRGDSAAYFCASSPGHTSYEQYFGPGTRLTVT.

V is TRBV20-1 and J is TRBJ1-3, with no clear D. The CDR3 is 15 amino acids. The V end lost 1 base, the J end lost 2 bases, and 12 bases lay between the germline ends. The V gene's germline CDR1 is DFQATT and CDR2 SNEGSKA (reference sequence). The CDR3 sequence is CSARAPTYPGNTIYF. The CDR3 bases are TGCAGTGCTAGAGCCCCGACATACCCTGGAAACACCATATATTTT.

The rearrangement joins TRBV7-8 to TRBJ2-2; 7 bases are shared with TRBD2. CDR3 length: 15 residues. Trimming at V came to 8 bases and at J to 1 base, leaving 7 bases not matched to a gene. The germline gives CDR1 SGHVS, CDR2 FQNEAQ. The CDR3 sequence is CASPPGGLNTGELFF. The CDR3 nucleotides are TGTGCCAGCCCGCCGGGAGGCCTGAACACCGGGGAGCTGTTTTTT.

The J gene is TRBJ2-1, the V gene TRBV11-3; 7 bases agree with TRBD1. Germline lookup yields CDR1 SGHNT and CDR2 YENEEA. V lost 2 bases, J lost 1 base, and 5 bases stayed unmatched. The CDR3 loop spans 16 amino acids. Written as DNA, the CDR3 is TGTGCCAGCAGCTTAAGGGGGCAGGGGTCCTACAATGAGCAGTTCTTC. The encoded protein is CASSLRGQGSYNEQFF.

This clonotype was recorded at least ten times. The chain carries TRBV7-3 and TRBJ2-3; D may be TRBD2 (5 bases). Germline CDR1 reads SGHTA; CDR2 reads FQGTGA. The CDR3 runs 14 residues. V lost 5 bases and J 6 bases, leaving 15 bases between the germline ends. The CDR3 DNA sequence: TGTGCCAGCAGCCCACGCGCTAGCAGGGATACGCAGTATTTT. Encoded protein: CASSPRASRDTQYF.

This clonotype was seen a few times. The chain recombines TRBV7-9 with TRBJ2-3, with D possibly TRBD2 on 6 matching bases. In germline, CDR1 is SEHNR, CDR2 FQNEAQ (reference sequence). V was clipped by 2 bases and J by 5 bases, with 14 bases between them. The CDR3 is 15 residues long. CDR3 sequence reads: CASSLRRDRGDTQYF. The CDR3 nucleotides are TGTGCCAGCAGCTTAAGGAGGGATAGGGGAGATACGCAGTATTTT.

This sequence joins TRBV24-1 and TRBJ2-1; the D gene is possibly TRBD1 (8 bases). The CDR3 length is 14 residues. Trimming removed 7 bases at V and 9 bases at J, with 18 bases between. Germline CDR1 is KGHDR and CDR2 is SFDVKD. The CDR3 sequence is CATRGIGGTGEQFF. The CDR3 nucleotides are TGTGCCACCAGGGGAATCGGGGGGACAGGTGAGCAGTTCTTC.

The V call is TRBV5-1, the J call TRBJ1-2; D gene uncertain. Per the germline V gene, CDR1 is SGHRS and CDR2 is YFSETQ. V gave up 0 bases and J gave up 1 base, with 4 bases separating them. This CDR3 comprises 13 residues. CDR3 in DNA: TGCGCCAGCAGCTTGGTGGATAACTATGGCTACACCTTC. It translates to CASSLVDNYGYTF.

This clonotype was recorded a few times. The rearrangement joins TRBV6-5 to TRBJ2-1; possible D gene TRBD1, 6 bases. This CDR3 contains 16 residues. V lost 2 bases, J lost 2 bases, and 13 bases lay in between. Germline V CDR1 and CDR2: MNHEY, SVGAGI. In nucleotides, the CDR3 is TGTGCCAGCAGTTACGTGTTAGGGGGACCCTACAATGAGCAGTTCTTC. Translation: CASSYVLGGPYNEQFF.

In its sample, this clonotype was seen many times. The chain's CDR3 is CASSNKGQAVSGANVLTF. CDR3 DNA: TGTGCCAGCAGCAATAAAGGACAGGCAGTCTCTGGGGCCAACGTCCTGACTTTC. The J gene is TRBJ2-6, the V gene TRBV21-1; TRBD1, as called in the table, went unchecked against the DNA. TRBV21-1 is deemed a pseudogene. CDR3 length: 18 residues.

CDR3 DNA sequence: TGTGCCAGCAGCTCCCAAGGGGCTGCTAATGAAAAACTGTTTTTT. This encodes CASSSQGAANEKLFF. V usage is TRBV7-2 and J usage is TRBJ1-4; weak D call: TRBD1 (5 bases). CDR1 and CDR2 from the germline V gene are SGHTA and FQGNSA. The CDR3 length is 15 residues. Deletions cut 4 bases from V and 3 bases from J, with 12 bases between.

This clonotype was seen at least ten times. J is TRBJ2-1 and V is TRBV7-9; 8 nucleotides line up with TRBD2. Losses at the gene ends were 5 bases for V and 4 bases for J; bases not matched to a gene: 4. The CDR3 extends over 14 amino acids. The germline V gene encodes CDR1 SEHNR and CDR2 FQNEAQ (reference sequence). The CDR3 reads CASSPSGRYNEQFF. The DNA for the CDR3 is TGTGCCAGCAGCCCTAGCGGGCGTTACAATGAGCAGTTCTTC.

This rearrangement joins TRBV28 to TRBJ2-2; the match to TRBD1 covers 9 bases. The CDR3 spans 16 residues. Trimming at V came to 6 bases and at J to 7 bases, leaving 12 bases not matched to a gene. Germline V gives CDR1 MDHEN, CDR2 SYDVKM. CDR3 protein: CASRTWETGGIGELFF. Written as DNA, the CDR3 is TGTGCCAGCAGAACCTGGGAGACAGGGGGGATCGGGGAGCTGTTTTTT.

The V call is TRBV12-3 or TRBV12-4, the J call TRBJ2-7; the D gene is possibly TRBD1 (6 bases). The CDR3 is 14 amino acids. Trimming removed 6 bases from V and 0 bases from J, with 12 bases in between. CDR3: CASSLQGGSYEQYF. CDR3 DNA: TGTGCCAGCAGCCTACAGGGCGGCTCCTACGAGCAGTACTTC.

This clonotype was counted only a few times. This chain uses TRBV28 with TRBJ1-6; D may be TRBD1 (5 bases). The CDR3 contains 16 residues. Trimming removed 10 bases at V and 4 bases at J, with 20 bases between. Per germline, CDR1 MDHEN and CDR2 SYDVKM. CDR3 DNA: TGTGCCATCTCAATTGGAGGAAGGGGTTATAATTCACCCCTCCACTTT. This translates into CAISIGGRGYNSPLHF.

This clonotype was counted ten times or more. The rearrangement uses TRBV5-1 and TRBJ2-1; 7 nucleotides agree with TRBD1. V lost 0 bases and J lost 7; bases outside the gene matches: 4. Germline V lookup: CDR1 SGHRS, CDR2 YFSETQ. This CDR3 contains 14 residues. The CDR3 DNA is TGCGCCAGCAGCTTGGAAGGGGGCGGGAATGAGCAGTTCTTC. It yields the protein CASSLEGGGNEQFF. Combining the CDR3 with reference TRBV5-1 and TRBJ2-1 gives the whole variable domain KAGVTQTPRYLIKTRGQQVTLSCSPISGHRSVSWYQQTPGQGLQFLFEYFSETQRNKGNFPGRFSGRQFSNSRSEMNVSTLELGDSALYLCASSLEGGGNEQFFGPGTRLTVL.

V usage is TRBV18 and J usage is TRBJ2-2; 8 nucleotides agree with TRBD2. Trimming took 8 bases from V and 2 from J; bases not matched to a gene: 7. CDR1 and CDR2 (germline): KGHSH, LQKENI. CDR3 length equals 15 residues. DNA for the CDR3: TGTGCCAGCATTAGCGGGATATACAACACCGGGGAGCTGTTTTTT. The encoded protein is CASISGIYNTGELFF.

The V call is TRBV29-1, the J call TRBJ2-3; perhaps TRBD2 as D (6 bases). V lost 4 bases and J lost 9, with 8 bases in between. The germline V gene has CDR1 SQVTM and CDR2 ANQGSEA. This CDR3 has 10 amino acids. CDR3 nucleotide sequence: TGCAGCGTTGGAGGGAGGACGCAGTATTTT. Residues: CSVGGRTQYF.

This clonotype was detected a few times. The chain couples TRBV5-1 to TRBJ2-7, with D maybe TRBD2 (6 bases). CDR3 size: 22 residues. Germline V lookup: CDR1 SGHRS, CDR2 YFSETQ. V was clipped by 0 bases and J by 2 bases, with 33 bases between them. The CDR3 sequence is CASSLGLGQNRRAGKATYEQYF. The CDR3 nucleotides read TGCGCCAGCAGCTTGGGTTTGGGGCAAAATCGGAGGGCGGGAAAGGCCACCTACGAGCAGTACTTC.

The chain uses TRBV4-3 and TRBJ2-7; TRBD2 might be the D (5 bases). CDR3 length equals 16 residues. The germline V gene has CDR1 LGHNA and CDR2 YSLEER. V was clipped by 4 bases and J by 5 bases, with 21 bases between them. The CDR3 region has the DNA TGCGCCAGCAGCCCCCATTACAGCGGTAGTGGCAACGAGCAGTACTTC. This codes for CASSPHYSGSGNEQYF.